The 4 T cell receptor beta chains given below trace back to one sample, sequenced in a study of T cells in Graves' hyperthyroidism and ophthalmopathy. From RNA transcripts, TCR beta CDR3 regions were amplified. An initial round of RT-PCR targeting the TCR CDR3 relied on the HTBI primer set. A single record per CDR3 protein comes from TCRdb applying MiXCR to the multiplex PCR reads. Among approximately 300,000 distinct CDR3 sequences listed, approximately 17% were seen once. Sample: blood. Receptor source: a young man with Graves' hyperthyroidism.

This clonotype was seen at least ten times. The chain employs TRBV30 and TRBJ1-3; D is perhaps TRBD1 (6 bases). The CDR3 totals 13 residues. Germline values: CDR1 GTSNPN, CDR2 SVGIG (reference sequence). Trimming removed 8 bases from V and 2 bases from J, with 13 bases in between. This CDR3 is CARQTGTGNTIYF. The CDR3 DNA follows: TGTGCCCGACAGACAGGAACTGGAAACACCATATATTTT.

This clonotype was seen at least ten times. The chain links TRBV2 to TRBJ2-1; TRBD2 agrees at 11 bases. Germline loops: CDR1 SNHLY, CDR2 FYNNEI. With V trimmed by 10 bases and J by 3 bases, 5 bases remained unmatched. There are 14 residues in the CDR3. The CDR3 loop reads CATPGTSGYNEQFF. The CDR3 bases are TGTGCCACCCCCGGGACTAGCGGCTACAATGAGCAGTTCTTC. The full variable domain, with the rest looked up from reference TRBV2 and TRBJ2-1, is EPEVTQTPSHQVTQMGQEVILRCVPISNHLYFYWYRQILGQKVEFLVSFYNNEISEKSEIFDDQFSVERPDGSNFTLKIRSTKLEDSAMYFCATPGTSGYNEQFFGPGTRLTVL.

This clonotype was detected many times. The gene calls are TRBV5-1 and TRBJ2-1; TRBD2 is a possible D gene (5 bases). The CDR3 contains 15 residues. Trimming shortened V by 4 bases and J by 0 bases, and 11 bases separated the two germline ends. Germline assignment: CDR1 SGHRS and CDR2 YFSETQ. CDR3 amino acids: CASSRTVRSYNEQFF. For the CDR3, the DNA is TGCGCCAGCAGCCGGACTGTCCGCTCCTACAATGAGCAGTTCTTC.

To note about this clonotype: Compared with germline, one end of the junction differs, possibly owing to a read error. The chain is built from TRBV5-1 and TRBJ2-2, with D perhaps TRBD1 or TRBD2 (5 bases each). Germline assignment: CDR1 SGHRS and CDR2 YFSETQ. This CDR3 spans 15 amino acids. The CDR3 reads CASSLMGTNTGERFF. The DNA for the CDR3 is TGCGCCAGCAGCTTGATGGGGACGAACACCGGGGAGCGGTTTTTT.